The entry below gives a single T cell receptor (beta chain) sequence along with its context. Its antigen is not identified. The data were taken from a study of immune evolution from preneoplasia to lung adenocarcinoma. Study conclusions and caveats: KRAS-mutant nodules had the highest T cell clonality. Top clone share appeared to fall from AAH through AIS, MIA, adenocarcinoma.

Histologic diagnosis was independently verified by two lung pathologists. Germline values: CDR1 LNHDA, CDR2 SQIVND (reference sequence). The CDR3 runs 12 residues. V was shortened by 4 bases and J by 6 bases, with 9 bases between the two germline ends. The table came from immunoSEQ multiplex PCR; TCRdb's copy has only in-frame clones and leaves some out. This table has tens of thousands of clones, approximately 71% appearing once. V gene TRBV19 combines with J gene TRBJ1-2; maybe TRBD1 (5 bases). Source material: FFPE invasive lung adenocarcinoma tissue. The TCR originated in a person between 55 and 69 years old with lung adenocarcinoma. The CDR3, as DNA: TGTGCCAGTAGTACCCCCAGGGATGGCTACACCTTC. Residues: CASSTPRDGYTF.